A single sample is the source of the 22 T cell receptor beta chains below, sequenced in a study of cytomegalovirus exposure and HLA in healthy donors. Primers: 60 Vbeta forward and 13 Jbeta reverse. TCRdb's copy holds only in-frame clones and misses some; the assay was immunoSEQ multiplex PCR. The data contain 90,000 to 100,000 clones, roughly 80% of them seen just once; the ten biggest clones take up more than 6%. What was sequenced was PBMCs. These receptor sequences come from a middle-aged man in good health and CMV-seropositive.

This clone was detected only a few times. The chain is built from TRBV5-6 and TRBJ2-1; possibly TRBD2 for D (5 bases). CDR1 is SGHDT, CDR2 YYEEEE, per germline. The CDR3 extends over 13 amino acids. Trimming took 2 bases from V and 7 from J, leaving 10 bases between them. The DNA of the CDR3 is TGTGCCAGCAGCTTTACCCCGGGGAATGAGCAGTTCTTC. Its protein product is CASSFTPGNEQFF.

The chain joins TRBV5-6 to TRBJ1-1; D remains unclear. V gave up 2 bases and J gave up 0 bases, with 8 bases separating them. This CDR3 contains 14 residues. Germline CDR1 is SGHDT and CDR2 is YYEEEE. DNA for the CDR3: TGTGCCAGCAGCTTCCGGGGATTGAACACTGAAGCTTTCTTT. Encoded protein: CASSFRGLNTEAFF.

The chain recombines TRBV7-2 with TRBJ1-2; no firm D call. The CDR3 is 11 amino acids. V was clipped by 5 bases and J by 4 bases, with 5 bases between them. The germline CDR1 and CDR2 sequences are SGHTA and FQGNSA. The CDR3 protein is CASSPGYGYTF. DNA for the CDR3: TGTGCCAGCAGCCCCGGCTATGGCTACACCTTC.

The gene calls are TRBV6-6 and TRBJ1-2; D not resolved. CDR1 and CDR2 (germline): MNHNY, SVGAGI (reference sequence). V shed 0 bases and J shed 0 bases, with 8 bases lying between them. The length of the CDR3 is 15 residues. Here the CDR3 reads CASSYSSGANYGYTF. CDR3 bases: TGTGCCAGCAGTTACTCGTCTGGAGCTAACTATGGCTACACCTTC.

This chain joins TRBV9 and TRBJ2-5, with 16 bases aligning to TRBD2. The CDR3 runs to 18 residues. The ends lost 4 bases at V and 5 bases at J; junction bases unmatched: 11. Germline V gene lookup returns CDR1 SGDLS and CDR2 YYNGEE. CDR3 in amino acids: CASSPREGLAGGLETQYF. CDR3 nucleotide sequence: TGTGCCAGCAGCCCCCGGGAGGGACTAGCGGGGGGGCTTGAGACCCAGTACTTC.

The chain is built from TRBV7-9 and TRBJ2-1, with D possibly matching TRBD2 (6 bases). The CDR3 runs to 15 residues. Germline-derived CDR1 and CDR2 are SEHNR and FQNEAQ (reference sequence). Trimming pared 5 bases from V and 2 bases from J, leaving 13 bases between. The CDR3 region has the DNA TGTGCCAGCAGCGTCGAAGGCGGGACCTACAATGAGCAGTTCTTC. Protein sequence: CASSVEGGTYNEQFF. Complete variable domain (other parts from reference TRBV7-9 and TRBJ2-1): DTGVSQNPRHKITKRGQNVTFRCDPISEHNRLYWYRQTLGQGPEFLTYFQNEAQLEKSRLLSDRFSAERPKGSFSTLEIQRTEQGDSAMYLCASSVEGGTYNEQFFGPGTRLTVL.

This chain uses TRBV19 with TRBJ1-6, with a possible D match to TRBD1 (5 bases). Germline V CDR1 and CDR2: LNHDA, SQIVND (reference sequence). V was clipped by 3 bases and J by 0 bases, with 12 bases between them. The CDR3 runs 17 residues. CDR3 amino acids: CASSMGPQSSYNSPLHF. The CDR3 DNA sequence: TGTGCCAGTAGTATGGGGCCTCAGAGCTCCTATAATTCACCCCTCCACTTT.

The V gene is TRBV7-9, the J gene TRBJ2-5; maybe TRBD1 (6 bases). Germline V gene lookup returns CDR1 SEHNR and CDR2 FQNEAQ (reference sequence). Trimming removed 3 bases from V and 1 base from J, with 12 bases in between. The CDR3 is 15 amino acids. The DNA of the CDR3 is TGTGCCAGCAGCTTGTCGGGACACCGCCAAGAGACCCAGTACTTC. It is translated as CASSLSGHRQETQYF.

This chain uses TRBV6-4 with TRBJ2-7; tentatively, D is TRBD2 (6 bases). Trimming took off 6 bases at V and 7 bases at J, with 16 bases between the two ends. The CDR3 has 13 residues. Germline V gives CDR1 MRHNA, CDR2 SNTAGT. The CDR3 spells CASRQGTGGEQYF. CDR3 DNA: TGTGCCAGCAGGCAAGGGACTGGCGGGGAGCAGTACTTC.

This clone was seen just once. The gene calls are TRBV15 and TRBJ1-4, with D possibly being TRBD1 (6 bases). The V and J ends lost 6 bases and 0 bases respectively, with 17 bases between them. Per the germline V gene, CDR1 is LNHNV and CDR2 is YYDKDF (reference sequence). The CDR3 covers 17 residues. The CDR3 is CATSQPDSTATNEKLFF. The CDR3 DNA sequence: TGTGCCACCAGTCAGCCGGACAGTACTGCAACTAATGAAAAACTGTTTTTT.

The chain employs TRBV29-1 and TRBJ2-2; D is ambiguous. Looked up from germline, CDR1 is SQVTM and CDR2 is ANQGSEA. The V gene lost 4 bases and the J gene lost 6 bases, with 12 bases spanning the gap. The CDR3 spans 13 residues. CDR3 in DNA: TGCAGCGTTGCACGGGTGAGCCCCGGGGAGCTGTTTTTT. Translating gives CSVARVSPGELFF.

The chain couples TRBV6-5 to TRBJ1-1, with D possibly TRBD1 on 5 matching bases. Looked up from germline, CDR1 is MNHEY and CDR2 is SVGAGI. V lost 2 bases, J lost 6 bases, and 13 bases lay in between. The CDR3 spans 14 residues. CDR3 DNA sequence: TGTGCCAGCAGTTACGACAGCTGGGCCCCTGAAGCTTTCTTT. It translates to CASSYDSWAPEAFF.

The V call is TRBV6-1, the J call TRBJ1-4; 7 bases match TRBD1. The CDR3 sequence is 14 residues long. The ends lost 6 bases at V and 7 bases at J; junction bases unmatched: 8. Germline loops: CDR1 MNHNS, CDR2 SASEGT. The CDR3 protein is CASSSQGSLEKLFF. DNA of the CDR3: TGTGCCAGCAGCTCACAGGGGAGTCTTGAAAAACTGTTTTTT.

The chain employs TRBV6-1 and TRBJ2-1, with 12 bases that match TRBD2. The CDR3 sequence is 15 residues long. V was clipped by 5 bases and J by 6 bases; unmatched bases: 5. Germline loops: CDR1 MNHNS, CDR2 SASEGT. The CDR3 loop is CASSWLAGGANEQFF. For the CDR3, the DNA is TGTGCCAGCAGTTGGCTAGCGGGGGGGGCCAATGAGCAGTTCTTC.

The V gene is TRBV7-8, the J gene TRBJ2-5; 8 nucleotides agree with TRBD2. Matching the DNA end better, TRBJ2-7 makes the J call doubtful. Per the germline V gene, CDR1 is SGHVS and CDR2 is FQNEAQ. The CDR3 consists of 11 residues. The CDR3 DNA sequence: TGTGCCAGCAGCCGGGGGGGCGAGCAGTACTTC. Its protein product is CASSRGGEQYF.

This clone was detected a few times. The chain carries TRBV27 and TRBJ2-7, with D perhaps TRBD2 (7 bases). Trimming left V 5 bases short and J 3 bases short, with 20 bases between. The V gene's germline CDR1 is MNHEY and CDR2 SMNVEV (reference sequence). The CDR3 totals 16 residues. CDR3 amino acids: CASSPSVGLGGYEQYF. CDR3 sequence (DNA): TGTGCCAGCAGTCCCTCGGTAGGACTAGGGGGCTACGAGCAGTACTTC.

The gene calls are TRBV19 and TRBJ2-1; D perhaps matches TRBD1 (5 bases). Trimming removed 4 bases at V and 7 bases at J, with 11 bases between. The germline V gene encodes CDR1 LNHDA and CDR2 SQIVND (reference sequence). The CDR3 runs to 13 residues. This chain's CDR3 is CASSNQGWNEQFF. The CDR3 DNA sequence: TGTGCCAGTAGTAATCAGGGCTGGAATGAGCAGTTCTTC.

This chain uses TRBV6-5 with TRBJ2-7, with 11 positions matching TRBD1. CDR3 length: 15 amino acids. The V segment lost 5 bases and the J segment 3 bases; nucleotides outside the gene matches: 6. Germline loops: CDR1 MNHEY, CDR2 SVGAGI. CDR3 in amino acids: CASSARDRGGYEQYF. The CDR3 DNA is TGTGCCAGCAGTGCCCGGGACAGGGGGGGCTACGAGCAGTACTTC.

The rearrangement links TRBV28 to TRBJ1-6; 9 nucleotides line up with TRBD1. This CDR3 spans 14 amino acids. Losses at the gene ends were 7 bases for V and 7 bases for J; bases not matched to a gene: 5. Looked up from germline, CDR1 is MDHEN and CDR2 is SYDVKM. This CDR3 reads CASKVGTGNSPLHF. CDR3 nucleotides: TGTGCCAGCAAGGTTGGGACAGGGAATTCACCCCTCCACTTT.

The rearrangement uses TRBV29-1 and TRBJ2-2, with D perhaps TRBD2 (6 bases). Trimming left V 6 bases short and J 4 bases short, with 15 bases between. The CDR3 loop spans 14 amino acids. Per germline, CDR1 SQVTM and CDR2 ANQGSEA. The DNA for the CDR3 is TGCAGCGTGGGTGACCCCGGGAGCACCGGGGAGCTGTTTTTT. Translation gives CSVGDPGSTGELFF.

CDR3 nucleotide sequence: TGTGCCAGCAGTGCCAGTAGCGGGAGGATGAACACCGGGGAGCTGTTTTTT. It codes for CASSASSGRMNTGELFF. V usage is TRBV6-1 and J usage is TRBJ2-2; 10 bases map to TRBD2. Germline values: CDR1 MNHNS, CDR2 SASEGT. The length of the CDR3 is 17 residues. V dropped 4 bases and J dropped 1; count of bases not matched to a gene: 6.

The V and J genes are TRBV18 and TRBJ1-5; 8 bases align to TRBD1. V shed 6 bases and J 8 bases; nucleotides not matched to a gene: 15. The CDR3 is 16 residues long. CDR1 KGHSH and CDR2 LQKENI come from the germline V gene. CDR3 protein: CASSPDRGPLREPQHF. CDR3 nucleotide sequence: TGTGCCAGCTCTCCCGACAGGGGTCCTCTTCGTGAGCCCCAGCATTTT.